These 15 T cell receptor beta chains originate from one sample sequenced in a study of OX40 agonist ivuxolimab in advanced cancers. Receptor amplification or capture employed the immunoSEQ multiplex PCR assay. Drawn from immuneACCESS, this table holds only the in-frame rearrangements with V and J called that TCRdb kept. Clones are partly lost; checked studies trace under half to an unresolved V gene and leave the rest unexplained. The sample table shows about 47,000 clones, and around nine tenths are seen once. The ten largest clones represent 14% to 15% of the sample. This sample comprised CD4+ or CD8+ T cells sorted from blood, obtained in a trial of the OX40 agonist ivuxolimab. All receptors come from an adult with an advanced solid tumor such as melanoma, head and neck, liver or kidney cancer.

The rearrangement uses TRBV2 and TRBJ2-7; perhaps TRBD2 as D (5 bases). The CDR3 consists of 13 residues. Per the germline V gene, CDR1 is SNHLY and CDR2 is FYNNEI. Trimming removed 4 bases from V and 3 bases from J, with 10 bases in between. The CDR3 spells CASSGGRGYEQYF. The CDR3 coding sequence is TGTGCCAGCAGTGGCGGACGGGGCTACGAGCAGTACTTC.

The rearrangement links TRBV5-1 to TRBJ2-1; 7 positions match TRBD1. With V trimmed by 4 bases and J by 7 bases, 8 bases remained unmatched. This CDR3 is built from 14 residues. Germline V gene sequence: CDR1 SGHRS, CDR2 YFSETQ. The CDR3 DNA reads as TGCGCCAGCAGCGGAACACTACAGGGGAATGAGCAGTTCTTC. Translation: CASSGTLQGNEQFF.

The chain uses TRBV7-9 and TRBJ1-1, with 8 bases matching TRBD1. CDR3 length: 12 residues. The germline V gene encodes CDR1 SEHNR and CDR2 FQNEAQ (reference sequence). The V gene end was trimmed by 5 bases and the J gene end by 10 bases; junction bases not matched to a gene: 6. The CDR3 nucleotides read TGTGCCAGCAGCGACAAGGACAGGGCAGCTTTCTTT. It translates to CASSDKDRAAFF.

The rearrangement links TRBV19 to TRBJ1-1; TRBD1 matches at 8 bases. The trim removed 7 bases at V and 1 base at J, leaving 8 bases unmatched. The germline V gene has CDR1 LNHDA and CDR2 SQIVND (reference sequence). The length of the CDR3 is 15 residues. The CDR3 DNA is TGTGCCAGTACCATATCGGGGACAGGGAACACTGAAGCTTTCTTT. Translated: CASTISGTGNTEAFF.

The CDR3 protein is CASSQDERGATEQYF. Here the CDR3 DNA reads TGTGCCAGCAGCCAAGATGAGCGGGGGGCAACCGAGCAGTACTTC. The genes are TRBV4-2 and TRBJ2-7; TRBD2 matches at 9 bases. V was clipped by 0 bases and J by 6 bases; unmatched bases: 6. Germline V gene data show CDR1 as LGHNA and CDR2 as YNFKEQ. There are 15 residues in the CDR3.

This chain uses TRBV21-1 with TRBJ1-5; TRBD1 is taken as the D call from the table, unchecked against the DNA. TRBV21-1 is tagged as a pseudogene. The CDR3 runs 15 residues. The CDR3 loop is CASSSEGVLNQPQHF. The CDR3 region has the DNA TGTGCCAGCAGTTCCGAGGGGGTCCTGAATCAGCCCCAGCATTTT.

The J gene is TRBJ2-3, the V gene TRBV6-5; possible D gene TRBD2, 7 bases. Between the trimmed V and J ends, which lost 3 bases and 4 bases, there was a span of 11 bases. The length of the CDR3 is 14 residues. In germline, CDR1 is MNHEY, CDR2 SVGAGI. The CDR3 spells CASSYAGAPDTQYF. As DNA, the CDR3 is TGTGCCAGCAGTTATGCGGGGGCCCCAGATACGCAGTATTTT.

This chain connects TRBV5-4 to TRBJ1-3; TRBD1 matches 8 bases. The CDR3 extends over 15 amino acids. Germline CDR1 SGHNT, CDR2 YYREEE (reference sequence). The V and J ends lost 4 bases and 4 bases, in that order; junction bases with no gene match: 7. This CDR3 reads CASSIQGARGNTIYF. The CDR3 region has the DNA TGTGCCAGCAGCATTCAGGGGGCGAGGGGAAACACCATATATTTT.

The chain recombines TRBV9 with TRBJ1-1, with 8 bases aligning to TRBD1. V gave up 3 bases and J gave up 3 bases; unmatched junction bases: 4. CDR1 and CDR2 (germline): SGDLS, YYNGEE. The CDR3 is made up of 14 amino acids. CDR3 loop: CASSAWGQDTEAFF. The CDR3 DNA follows: TGTGCCAGCAGCGCCTGGGGACAGGACACTGAAGCTTTCTTT.

V usage is TRBV30 and J usage is TRBJ2-2; the D is unclear. Between the trimmed V and J ends, which lost 3 bases and 2 bases, there was a span of 7 bases. This CDR3 contains 13 residues. The germline V gene has CDR1 GTSNPN and CDR2 SVGIG (reference sequence). The CDR3 here is CAWRWLNTGELFF. The DNA of the CDR3 is TGTGCCTGGAGGTGGCTCAACACCGGGGAGCTGTTTTTT.

The V gene is TRBV10-3, the J gene TRBJ2-5, with 10 positions matching TRBD1. The junction had 1 base not matched to a gene; V was cut back by 6 bases and J by 3 bases. The CDR3 has 13 residues. In germline, CDR1 is ENHRY, CDR2 SYGVKD. DNA of the CDR3: TGTGCCATCAGGGGGACAGGGGAAGAGACCCAGTACTTC. Encoded protein: CAIRGTGEETQYF.

The rearrangement joins TRBV19 to TRBJ1-1; a possible D gene is TRBD1 (5 bases). CDR1 and CDR2 from the germline V gene are LNHDA and SQIVND (reference sequence). This CDR3 comprises 12 residues. Trimming removed 6 bases at V and 11 bases at J, with 16 bases between. The CDR3 here is CASSTERGSAFF. The CDR3 DNA is TGTGCCAGTAGCACCGAACGGGGCTCGGCTTTCTTT.

This clone was counted only a few times. The chain combines TRBV4-1 with TRBJ2-7, with a weak D call TRBD1 (6 bases). The V and J ends lost 1 base and 4 bases respectively, with 8 bases between them. Germline CDR1 and CDR2: MGHRA and YSYEKL. There are 13 residues in the CDR3. This CDR3 reads CASSQGGGYEQYF. The CDR3 nucleotides are TGCGCCAGCAGCCAAGGAGGGGGATACGAGCAGTACTTC.

The chain uses TRBV7-7 and TRBJ2-5; perhaps TRBD1 as D (5 bases). V shed 3 bases and J shed 1 base, with 12 bases lying between them. This CDR3 is built from 15 residues. CDR1 SSHAT and CDR2 FNYEAQ come from the germline V gene (reference sequence). The CDR3 coding sequence is TGTGCCAGCAGCTTTTCAGACAGTGTCCAAGAGACCCAGTACTTC. It yields the protein CASSFSDSVQETQYF.

The V and J genes are TRBV5-1 and TRBJ2-7; 8 nucleotides match TRBD1. Germline V CDR1 and CDR2: SGHRS, YFSETQ. The ends lost 3 bases at V and 6 bases at J; junction bases unmatched: 11. The CDR3 loop spans 15 amino acids. The CDR3 loop reads CASSSSRTGIGEQYF. CDR3 DNA sequence: TGCGCCAGCAGCTCCAGCAGGACAGGGATTGGCGAGCAGTACTTC.